A single sample gave rise to the 25 T cell receptor beta chains below, sequenced in a study of cytomegalovirus exposure and HLA in healthy donors. PCR amplification relied on 60 Vbeta primers (plus 13 Jbeta primers). Using immunoSEQ multiplex PCR, the repertoire was profiled, and TCRdb retains in-frame clones only, with some absent. The sample includes approximately 190,000 clones, 75% to 90% of them seen just once. Sequencing was done on a sample of PBMCs. These receptors all come from a man aged 35 to 55 in good health and CMV-seropositive.

The rearrangement joins TRBV18 to TRBJ1-1; D gene unclear. V was shortened by 6 bases and J by 5 bases, with 16 bases between the two germline ends. CDR3 length: 14 residues. From germline, CDR1 is KGHSH and CDR2 LQKENI. CDR3 amino acids: CASSPSEAGTEAFF. The CDR3, as DNA: TGTGCCAGCTCCCCCAGCGAAGCGGGGACTGAAGCTTTCTTT.

This clone was recorded a few times. CDR3 coding DNA: TGTGCCAGCACCCCTGAAGCGGGGCGGCCAAAGCAGTACTTC. This codes for CASTPEAGRPKQYF. The chain is built from TRBV28 and TRBJ2-7; TRBD2 matches at 7 bases. The CDR3 totals 14 residues. V gave up 7 bases and J gave up 8 bases; unmatched junction bases: 14. Per germline, CDR1 MDHEN and CDR2 SYDVKM.

V usage is TRBV18 and J usage is TRBJ2-7; D perhaps matches TRBD1 (8 bases). The CDR3 loop spans 16 amino acids. CDR1 is KGHSH, CDR2 LQKENI, per germline. The V and J ends lost 5 bases and 4 bases respectively, with 21 bases between them. CDR3 residues: CASSDRGDRRGYEQYF. CDR3 nucleotide sequence: TGTGCCAGCTCAGACCGGGGGGACAGGCGAGGGTACGAGCAGTACTTC. The full variable domain, completed using reference TRBV18 and TRBJ2-7, is NAGVMQNPRHLVRRRGQEARLRCSPMKGHSHVYWYRQLPEEGLKFMVYLQKENIIDESGMPKERFSAEFPKEGPSILRIQQVVRGDSAAYFCASSDRGDRRGYEQYFGPGTRLTVT.

The chain couples TRBV7-2 to TRBJ2-1, with 8 bases that match TRBD1. This CDR3 has 16 residues. Germline trimming cut 3 bases from V and 0 bases from J; bases unmatched to any gene: 4. Germline loops: CDR1 SGHTA, CDR2 FQGNSA. The CDR3 loop reads CASSFSGTGSYNEQFF. The CDR3 coding sequence is TGTGCCAGCAGCTTTTCCGGGACAGGCTCCTACAATGAGCAGTTCTTC.

The J gene is TRBJ2-3, the V gene TRBV5-4, with TRBD2 matching over 16 bases. Unmatched junction bases numbered 8, after V lost 5 bases and J lost 2 bases. This CDR3 is built from 18 residues. Looked up from germline, CDR1 is SGHNT and CDR2 is YYREEE (reference sequence). Here the CDR3 reads CASRRGTSGGVNTDTQYF. Here the CDR3 DNA reads TGTGCCAGCAGGAGGGGGACTAGCGGGGGGGTTAACACAGATACGCAGTATTTT.

The rearrangement uses TRBV6-5 and TRBJ1-6; tentative D call: TRBD1 (6 bases). V was cut by 2 bases and J by 4 bases, with 12 bases left in between. CDR3 length equals 16 residues. Germline lookup yields CDR1 MNHEY and CDR2 SVGAGI. The CDR3 nucleotides read TGTGCCAGCAGTTACGGGGCGCAGGGGTATAATTCACCCCTCCACTTT. Its translation: CASSYGAQGYNSPLHF.

This clone was picked up a small number of times. The CDR3 protein is CASSPLFRDVFSYNEQFF. In DNA, the CDR3 is TGTGCCAGCTCACCTCTCTTCCGGGATGTTTTCTCCTACAATGAGCAGTTCTTC. The J gene is TRBJ2-1, the V gene TRBV18; a weak D match, TRBD2 (5 bases). CDR3 length: 18 amino acids. Looked up from germline, CDR1 is KGHSH and CDR2 is LQKENI. V was trimmed by 3 bases and J by 0 bases, leaving 18 bases between them.

This chain uses TRBV27 with TRBJ2-7, with 12 bases aligning to TRBD1. CDR3 length: 16 amino acids. Germline values: CDR1 MNHEY, CDR2 SMNVEV (reference sequence). After removal of 6 bases from V and 3 bases from J, the junction contained 9 bases not matched to a gene. DNA for the CDR3: TGTGCCAGCAGCCGAGGGACAGGGGGCGGTTTCTACGAGCAGTACTTC. It encodes CASSRGTGGGFYEQYF.

This clone was detected only a few times. The CDR3 nucleotides are TGTGCCAGCAGTTTAATCCAGGTCGGAGGTTCGAAGTACTTC. This encodes CASSLIQVGGSKYF. The rearrangement joins TRBV28 to TRBJ2-7, with a possible D match to TRBD2 (5 bases). The CDR3 runs 14 residues. V was cut by 2 bases and J by 11 bases, with 19 bases left in between. Germline V gene lookup returns CDR1 MDHEN and CDR2 SYDVKM.

DNA for the CDR3: TGTGCCAGCAGCTTAAGGTGGGCTAGCGGGGGGACCCTCGACAATGAGCAGTTCTTC. Its protein product is CASSLRWASGGTLDNEQFF. This chain joins TRBV7-3 and TRBJ2-1; 11 positions match TRBD2. The germline V gene has CDR1 SGHTA and CDR2 FQGTGA. The CDR3 length is 19 residues. Losses at the gene ends were 1 base for V and 5 bases for J; bases not matched to a gene: 13.

With regard to this clone: Within the sample, other DNA sequences also encode this same CDR3. The J gene is TRBJ2-1, the V gene TRBV27; 8 nucleotides match TRBD1. The CDR3 is 17 residues long. Looked up from germline, CDR1 is MNHEY and CDR2 is SMNVEV (reference sequence). V was clipped by 2 bases and J by 7 bases; unmatched bases: 13. This CDR3 is CASSLPPGQGARNEQFF. For the CDR3, the DNA is TGTGCCAGCAGTTTACCCCCCGGGCAGGGGGCAAGAAATGAGCAGTTCTTC.

The rearrangement joins TRBV5-1 to TRBJ2-7; 9 bases agree with TRBD1. The germline V gene encodes CDR1 SGHRS and CDR2 YFSETQ. This CDR3 is 15 amino acids long. With 4 bases clipped from V and 0 bases from J, the junction kept 5 bases outside the gene matches. DNA for the CDR3: TGCGCCAGCAGCGGCCGGGACAGGGCCTCCTACGAGCAGTACTTC. Translated, it gives CASSGRDRASYEQYF. The whole variable domain, filled in from reference TRBV5-1 and TRBJ2-7, reads KAGVTQTPRYLIKTRGQQVTLSCSPISGHRSVSWYQQTPGQGLQFLFEYFSETQRNKGNFPGRFSGRQFSNSRSEMNVSTLELGDSALYLCASSGRDRASYEQYFGPGTRLTVT.

In its sample, this clone was seen a few times. J is TRBJ1-6 and V is TRBV12-2; the table's D call, TRBD1, was not checked against the DNA. TRBV12-2 is listed as a pseudogene. The CDR3 runs to 17 residues. The CDR3, as DNA: TGTGCAAGTCGCCCTGTCCGGACAGTCCTTAGAGTCTCACCCCTCCACTTT. Protein: CASRPVRTVLRVSPLHF.

For this clone: Germline and junction disagree at one end, which may indicate a read error. The rearrangement uses TRBV5-1 and TRBJ2-7, with 9 bases identical to TRBD1. CDR3 length: 13 residues. Germline V CDR1 and CDR2: SGHRS, YFSETQ. The CDR3 spells CASSLEGRGQGHF. Written as DNA, the CDR3 is TGCGCCAGCAGCTTGGAAGGTCGGGGACAGGGCCACTTC.

This clone was seen a single time. The chain couples TRBV28 to TRBJ2-7; D gene unclear. In germline, CDR1 is MDHEN, CDR2 SYDVKM. The V gene lost 3 bases and the J gene lost 0 bases, with 9 bases spanning the gap. CDR3 size: 14 residues. CDR3 nucleotides: TGTGCCAGCAGTTTTTCAGTATCCTCCTACGAGCAGTACTTC. Its protein is CASSFSVSSYEQYF. Together with reference TRBV28 and TRBJ2-7, the CDR3 gives the full variable domain: DVKVTQSSRYLVKRTGEKVFLECVQDMDHENMFWYRQDPGLGLRLIYFSYDVKMKEKGDIPEGYSVSREKKERFSLILESASTNQTSMYLCASSFSVSSYEQYFGPGTRLTVT.

The genes are TRBV7-2 and TRBJ1-5; 11 positions agree with TRBD1. This CDR3 comprises 14 residues. CDR1 is SGHTA, CDR2 FQGNSA, per germline. J was trimmed by 6 bases and V by 5 bases; bases with no gene match: 3. The CDR3 region has the DNA TGTGCCAGCAGCGGACAGGGGGCGCGTCAGCCCCAGCATTTT. Its translation is CASSGQGARQPQHF.

This chain joins TRBV27 and TRBJ2-1, with a possible D match to TRBD2 (5 bases). Looked up from germline, CDR1 is MNHEY and CDR2 is SMNVEV (reference sequence). V shed 3 bases and J shed 3 bases, with 12 bases lying between them. The CDR3 totals 15 residues. The CDR3 sequence: CASSFMRALYNEQFF. DNA of the CDR3: TGTGCCAGCAGTTTTATGCGGGCCCTCTACAATGAGCAGTTCTTC.

This clone turned up a few times. Other DNA sequences of this sample code for an identical CDR3. The rearrangement links TRBV14 to TRBJ2-7, with a possible D match to TRBD1 (5 bases). Germline V gene data show CDR1 as SGHDN and CDR2 as FVKESK. Trimming removed 0 bases at V and 0 bases at J, with 15 bases between. This CDR3 has 17 residues. CDR3 bases: TGTGCCAGCAGCCAAGATCTTTCCCCAGGGTACTCCTACGAGCAGTACTTC. It codes for CASSQDLSPGYSYEQYF.

A remark on this clone: One end of the junction does not line up with germline, which may come from a read error. This chain uses TRBV7-7 with TRBJ2-7; D possibly corresponds to TRBD1 (7 bases). The length of the CDR3 is 13 residues. Germline CDR1 reads SSHAT; CDR2 reads FNYEAQ (reference sequence). The CDR3 DNA follows: TGTGCTAGCAGCGCGGGGACAGAGTACGAGCAGTACTTC. Translating gives CASSAGTEYEQYF.

The J gene is TRBJ2-5, the V gene TRBV7-2, with 8 bases fitting TRBD1. The CDR3 has 15 amino acids. Germline assignment: CDR1 SGHTA and CDR2 FQGNSA. The ends lost 4 bases at V and 5 bases at J; junction bases unmatched: 9. CDR3 DNA sequence: TGTGCCAGCAGCTCCCGACAGGGGCCCGTGGAGACCCAGTACTTC. It codes for CASSSRQGPVETQYF. The full variable domain, its missing parts supplied by reference TRBV7-2 and TRBJ2-5, is GAGVSQSPSNKVTEKGKDVELRCDPISGHTALYWYRQSLGQGLEFLIYFQGNSAPDKSGLPSDRFSAERTGGSVSTLTIQRTQQEDSAVYLCASSSRQGPVETQYFGPGTRLLVL.

The chain uses TRBV25-1 and TRBJ1-3, with D possibly TRBD1 on 6 matching bases. Trimming shortened V by 1 base and J by 3 bases, and 10 bases separated the two germline ends. CDR3 size: 15 residues. Germline V CDR1 and CDR2: MGHDK, SYGVNS. The CDR3: CASSEWGTLGNTIYF. The DNA of the CDR3 is TGTGCCAGCAGTGAATGGGGGACACTTGGAAACACCATATATTTT.

There are a few counts of this clone. V gene TRBV4-1 combines with J gene TRBJ2-1; no definite D call. Germline V gene sequence: CDR1 MGHRA, CDR2 YSYEKL. This CDR3 comprises 19 residues. The ends were cut back, 3 bases at V and 0 bases at J, with 21 bases in the middle. The CDR3 coding sequence is TGCGCCAGCAGCCAGAGGCGACCGGGTAGGAGAGGCTCCTACAATGAGCAGTTCTTC. Protein: CASSQRRPGRRGSYNEQFF.

The chain employs TRBV7-3 and TRBJ2-2, with 8 bases matching TRBD1. CDR1 and CDR2 from the germline V gene are SGHTA and FQGTGA. Trimming at V came to 3 bases and at J to 0 bases, leaving 3 bases not matched to a gene. CDR3 length: 16 residues. DNA of the CDR3: TGTGCCAGCAGCTTTGGGACAGGCCCGAACACCGGGGAGCTGTTTTTT. The encoded protein is CASSFGTGPNTGELFF.

This clone was counted a single time. The chain employs TRBV4-3 and TRBJ1-2, with TRBD1 as a possible D gene (6 bases). The CDR3 runs 15 residues. V lost 2 bases to trimming and J lost 4 bases, with 14 bases between them. CDR1 and CDR2 from the germline V gene are LGHNA and YSLEER. The CDR3 spells CASSQITGGSYGYTF. CDR3 coding DNA: TGCGCCAGCAGCCAAATAACTGGGGGCAGCTATGGCTACACCTTC.

The chain employs TRBV7-2 and TRBJ2-3, with 8 bases fitting TRBD2. After removal of 6 bases from V and 2 bases from J, the junction contained 7 bases not matched to a gene. Germline-derived CDR1 and CDR2 are SGHTA and FQGNSA. CDR3 length equals 15 residues. The CDR3 region is CASRFRGGFTDTQYF. CDR3 bases: TGTGCCAGCAGGTTCCGGGGGGGCTTCACAGATACGCAGTATTTT.